These 15 T cell receptor beta chains originate from one sample sequenced in a study of T cells expressing NK-cell markers. TCRdb reprocessed the 5' RACE reads, with one entry per CDR3 protein and no DNA. The listing records under 600,000 distinct CDR3 sequences. Sequencing was performed on blood T cells: a sorted CD56 or NKG2C T cell subset, CD4+ or CD8+ T cells, or bulk PBMC T cells (not recorded which). The receptors here all came from a woman aged 45-65 years in good health.

The chain recombines TRBV3-1 with TRBJ2-3. The CDR3 is made up of 14 amino acids. Germline CDR1 LGHDT, CDR2 YNNKEL (reference sequence). The CDR3 is CASSQDIVVATQYF.

CDR3 residues: CASRRRRGNYDNEQFF. The rearrangement links TRBV5-1 to TRBJ2-1; TCRdb's D call of TRBD1 is untestable without DNA. The germline V gene has CDR1 SGHRS and CDR2 YFSETQ. This CDR3 comprises 16 residues.

This chain connects TRBV3-1 to TRBJ1-1. CDR1 is LGHDT, CDR2 YNNKEL, per germline (reference sequence). The CDR3 is 15 amino acids. CDR3 region: CASSQWRGVNTEAFF.

The genes are TRBV5-1 and TRBJ2-6; TCRdb picks TRBD1, but there is no DNA to check that call. The CDR3 is 21 residues long. CDR1 is SGHRS and CDR2 is YFSETQ in the germline V gene. The CDR3 loop is CASSLVGAGTGSLSGANVLTF.

The chain recombines TRBV29-1 with TRBJ2-1; TCRdb designates TRBD2, a call that cannot be tested without DNA. The germline CDR1 and CDR2 sequences are SQVTM and ANQGSEA. The CDR3 runs to 13 residues. CDR3 region: CSVEATNLGPQFF.

The rearrangement joins TRBV5-1 to TRBJ1-4; the D call of TRBD1 rests on TCRdb alone, since no DNA is present to check it. The CDR3 covers 16 residues. Germline CDR1 SGHRS, CDR2 YFSETQ. The chain's CDR3 is CASSTTPGQRDEKLFF. The full variable domain, completed using reference TRBV5-1 and TRBJ1-4, is KAGVTQTPRYLIKTRGQQVTLSCSPISGHRSVSWYQQTPGQGLQFLFEYFSETQRNKGNFPGRFSGRQFSNSRSEMNVSTLELGDSALYLCASSTTPGQRDEKLFFGSGTQLSVL.

This chain uses TRBV27 with TRBJ1-1. The germline V gene has CDR1 MNHEY and CDR2 SMNVEV (reference sequence). This CDR3 is built from 12 residues. This CDR3 is CASSIMNTEAFF.

The chain employs TRBV18 and TRBJ1-5; absent DNA, TCRdb's TRBD1 call cannot be checked. CDR1 is KGHSH and CDR2 is LQKENI in the germline V gene. The CDR3 length is 14 residues. The CDR3: CASSPLTGEQPQHF.

The chain employs TRBV5-1 and TRBJ2-7; TCRdb selects TRBD1, and the lack of DNA leaves this call unchecked. The germline V gene has CDR1 SGHRS and CDR2 YFSETQ. This CDR3 has 15 residues. CDR3 in amino acids: CASSLEGLLSYEQYF.

The V call is TRBV7-8, the J call TRBJ2-3; TCRdb picks TRBD2, but there is no DNA to check that call. CDR1 is SGHVS and CDR2 is FQNEAQ in the germline V gene. There are 16 residues in the CDR3. Here the CDR3 reads CASSSRRLAVPDTQYF.

V gene TRBV7-6 combines with J gene TRBJ2-2. CDR1 and CDR2 (germline): SGHVS, FNYEAQ. The CDR3 sequence is 13 residues long. The CDR3 loop reads CASSLGVSGELFF.

The V and J genes are TRBV29-1 and TRBJ1-2; lacking DNA, the TRBD1 call made by TCRdb goes unchecked. Germline-derived CDR1 and CDR2 are SQVTM and ANQGSEA. The length of the CDR3 is 14 residues. CDR3 in amino acids: CSVLTPALSYGYTF.

The V and J genes are TRBV11-2 and TRBJ2-1; TCRdb picks TRBD2, but there is no DNA to check that call. The germline V gene encodes CDR1 SGHAT and CDR2 FQNNGV. The CDR3 sequence is 16 residues long. CDR3 region: CASSLALEGLFGEQFF.

This sequence joins TRBV20-1 and TRBJ2-2; TCRdb outputs TRBD2, but without DNA this stays unchecked. The CDR3 runs to 15 residues. Germline CDR1 DFQATT, CDR2 SNEGSKA (reference sequence). CDR3 sequence reads: CSARLAGQNTGELFF.

The chain's CDR3 is CASRPNGGSYNEQFF. The rearrangement joins TRBV6-6 to TRBJ2-1; TCRdb outputs TRBD2, but without DNA this stays unchecked. The CDR3 sequence is 15 residues long. Germline V CDR1 and CDR2: MNHNY, SVGAGI (reference sequence).